Listed below are T cell receptor beta chains from one sample, sequenced in a study of Ad26.COV2.S vaccination and SARS-CoV-2 variants. Some clones are missing from TCRdb's copy, which holds only in-frame ones; the method was immunoSEQ multiplex PCR. The table lists about 350,000 clones, 70% to 90% of them singletons. The sequencing here drew on peripheral blood, taken in a trial of Ad26.COV2.S vaccine versus placebo. The receptors were sampled from a person between 18 and 65 years old who received the Ad26.COV2.S COVID-19 vaccine or a placebo. CDR3s leave out the opening cysteine and the closing phenylalanine or tryptophan. Not all rows give a size; the values are once, few, many and, for expanded clones, a class.

TRBJ1-4	13	-	TRBV21-1	ASSEGDRAGEKLF
TRBJ2-5	10	-	TRBV7-2	ASSRVFETQY
TRBJ2-7	14	-	TRBV18	ASSPLGAGASYEQY
TRBJ2-7	14	many	TRBV30	AWSGRLAGHSYEQY
TRBJ1-4	9	-	TRBV30	AWGPNEKLF
TRBJ1-1	10	-	TRBV7-9	ASNFEGTEAF
TRBJ2-1	13	-	TRBV30	AWSDGSGGSNEQF
TRBJ1-2	12	once	TRBV5-4	ASSLTGGTYGYT
TRBJ2-2	15	many	TRBV4-1	ASSQDPRGSNTGELF
TRBJ2-3	13	-	TRBV28	ASSLWGVSTDTQY
TRBJ1-2	11	-	TRBV29-1	SGGPLGAYGYT
TRBJ2-7	12	-	TRBV2	ASGEEGGAYEQY
TRBJ2-7	12	-	TRBV19	ASSRTHQGYEQY
TRBJ1-1	12	-	TRBV14	ASRREGRNTEAF
TRBJ1-1	13	-	TRBV13	ASSWDRGKNTEAF
TRBJ2-5	15	-	TRBV7-2	ASSREQAGGTGETQY
TRBJ1-6	12	-	TRBV10-2	ASSRDSYNSPLH
TRBJ1-5	13	-	TRBV6-2/TRBV6-3	ASSYGKGGNQPQH
TRBJ2-3	14	-	TRBV30	AWSVLFRESTDTQY
TRBJ1-4	12	-	TRBV4-3	ASSVKWANEKLF
TRBJ2-3	12	-	TRBV25-1	ASSESGITDTQY
TRBJ1-5	12	-	TRBV7-6	ASSLGVSNQPQH
TRBJ1-1	13	-	TRBV7-2	ASSLVGQANTEAF
TRBJ2-4	14	-	TRBV27	ASSPRTGLAKNIQY
TRBJ1-1	11	-	TRBV20-1	SASGQPNTEAF
TRBJ2-7	11	-	TRBV18	ASSPDGVYEQY
TRBJ2-5	12	-	TRBV3-1/TRBV3-2	ASSQVLGQETQY
TRBJ1-5	13	-	TRBV28	ASSLLSAMRQPQH
TRBJ2-7	10	-	TRBV12-3/TRBV12-4	ASRTLSGEQY
TRBJ2-5	15	-	TRBV3-1/TRBV3-2	ASSSTIAGAYQETQY
TRBJ1-4	14	-	TRBV24-1	AALWAGKATNEKLF
TRBJ2-7	11	-	TRBV27	ASSSRRTYEQY
TRBJ1-1	12	few	TRBV7-9	ASSPMGDFSEAF
TRBJ1-1	12	few	TRBV6-5	SVRRDAGNTEAF
TRBJ1-2	12	-	TRBV5-1	ASSPDSLSYGYT
TRBJ2-4	14	-	TRBV5-4	ASSLGGLAGADIQY
TRBJ2-3	12	-	TRBV3-1/TRBV3-2	ASSLQRTSGEQY
TRBJ2-1	15	-	TRBV7-2	ASSLAGTSGSVNEQF
TRBJ2-7	17	-	TRBV30	AWSSSSGTSGRALLEQY
TRBJ2-3	13	-	TRBV5-4	ASNLGAGSTDTQY
TRBJ1-1	13	-	TRBV7-2	ASSSRTGMNTEAF
TRBJ1-2	12	-	TRBV7-9	ASSVSLGGTGYT
TRBJ2-1	13	once	TRBV6-1	ASSVAGGPQNEQF
TRBJ2-5	13	-	TRBV7-2	ASSFAGVRQETQY
TRBJ2-7	14	-	TRBV6-6	ASSSQGTSGRDEQY
TRBJ1-5	10	-	TRBV25-1	ASSEFGQPQH
TRBJ2-1	14	once	TRBV4-1	ASSRSRDYLINEQF
TRBJ2-1	12	-	TRBV7-9	ASSRGQGEGEQF
TRBJ2-5	14	-	TRBV27	ASSYFAGTSVETQY
TRBJ1-2	11	-	TRBV9	ASSVVGTYGYT
TRBJ1-1	13	-	TRBV19	ASSLQGAGNTEAF
TRBJ2-2	13	-	TRBV28	ASSHLDLEAGELF